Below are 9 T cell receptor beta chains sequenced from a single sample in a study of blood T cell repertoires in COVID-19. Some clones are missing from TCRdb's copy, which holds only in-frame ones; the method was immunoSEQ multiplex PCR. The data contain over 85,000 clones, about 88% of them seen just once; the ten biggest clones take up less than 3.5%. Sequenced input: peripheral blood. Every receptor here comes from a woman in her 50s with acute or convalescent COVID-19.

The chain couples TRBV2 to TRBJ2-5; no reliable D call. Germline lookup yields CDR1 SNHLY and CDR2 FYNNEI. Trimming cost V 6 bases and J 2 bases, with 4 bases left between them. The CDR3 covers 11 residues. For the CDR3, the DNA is TGTGCCAGCAGCCTACAAGAGACCCAGTACTTC. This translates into CASSLQETQYF.

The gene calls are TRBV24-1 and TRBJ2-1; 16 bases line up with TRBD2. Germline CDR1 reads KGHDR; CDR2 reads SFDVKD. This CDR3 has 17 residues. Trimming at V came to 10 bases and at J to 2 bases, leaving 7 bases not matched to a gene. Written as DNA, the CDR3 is TGTGCCACGGGACTAGCGGGAGGGCCTTCTGCCTACAATGAGCAGTTCTTC. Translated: CATGLAGGPSAYNEQFF.

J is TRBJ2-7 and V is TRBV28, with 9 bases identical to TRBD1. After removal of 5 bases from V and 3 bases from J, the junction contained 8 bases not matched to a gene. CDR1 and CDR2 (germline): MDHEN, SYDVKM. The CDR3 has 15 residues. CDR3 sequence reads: CASSAPRDRDYEQYF. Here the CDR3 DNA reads TGTGCCAGCAGTGCGCCCCGGGACAGGGACTACGAGCAGTACTTC.

CDR3 in amino acids: CASSQGGLAFNEQFF. CDR3 coding DNA: TGCGCCAGCAGCCAGGGGGGACTAGCCTTTAATGAGCAGTTCTTC. The chain is built from TRBV5-1 and TRBJ2-1, with 9 bases that match TRBD2. V lost 4 bases to trimming and J lost 7 bases; unmatched junction nucleotides: 9. Germline V gene lookup returns CDR1 SGHRS and CDR2 YFSETQ. The CDR3 totals 15 residues.

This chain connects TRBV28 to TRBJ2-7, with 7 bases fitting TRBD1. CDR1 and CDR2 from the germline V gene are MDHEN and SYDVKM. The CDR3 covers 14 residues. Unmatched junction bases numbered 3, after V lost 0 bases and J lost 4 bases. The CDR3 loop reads CASSLWGQQYEQYF. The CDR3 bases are TGTGCCAGCAGTTTATGGGGACAGCAATACGAGCAGTACTTC.

CDR3 DNA sequence: TGTGCCAGCAGCTTAGGATCAGCGCCAATTTACGAGCAGTACTTC. It yields the protein CASSLGSAPIYEQYF. The chain carries TRBV7-2 and TRBJ2-7, with D uncertain. CDR3 length: 15 residues. V lost 1 base and J lost 4, with 14 bases in between. The germline V gene has CDR1 SGHTA and CDR2 FQGNSA.

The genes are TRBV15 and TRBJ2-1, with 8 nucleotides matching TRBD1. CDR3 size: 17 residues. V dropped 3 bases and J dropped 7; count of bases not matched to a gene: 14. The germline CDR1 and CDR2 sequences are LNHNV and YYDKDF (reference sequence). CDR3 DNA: TGTGCCACCAGCAGTAATAGACCCGGGACAGGTAAAAATGAGCAGTTCTTC. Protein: CATSSNRPGTGKNEQFF.

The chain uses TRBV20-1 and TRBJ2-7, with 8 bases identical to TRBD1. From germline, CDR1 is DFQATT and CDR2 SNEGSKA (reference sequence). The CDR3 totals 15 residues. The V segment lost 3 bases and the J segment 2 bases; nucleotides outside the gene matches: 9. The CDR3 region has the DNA TGCAGTGCTAGTCGCTACCCGGGACAGGCCTACGAGCAGTACTTC. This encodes CSASRYPGQAYEQYF.

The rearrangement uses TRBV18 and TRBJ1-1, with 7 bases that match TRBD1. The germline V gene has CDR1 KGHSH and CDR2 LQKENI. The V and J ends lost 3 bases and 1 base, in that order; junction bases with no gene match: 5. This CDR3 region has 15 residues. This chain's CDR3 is CASSPRDRGNTEAFF. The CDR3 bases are TGTGCCAGCTCACCGAGGGACAGAGGGAACACTGAAGCTTTCTTT.